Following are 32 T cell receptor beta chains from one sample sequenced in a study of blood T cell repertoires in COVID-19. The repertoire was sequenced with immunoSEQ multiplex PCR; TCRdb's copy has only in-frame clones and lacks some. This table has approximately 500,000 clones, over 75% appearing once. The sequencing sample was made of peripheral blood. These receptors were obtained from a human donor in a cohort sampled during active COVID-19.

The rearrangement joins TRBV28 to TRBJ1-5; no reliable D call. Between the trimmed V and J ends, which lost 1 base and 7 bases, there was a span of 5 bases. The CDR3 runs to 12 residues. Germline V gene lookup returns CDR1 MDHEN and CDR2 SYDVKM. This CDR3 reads CASSLFGQPQHF. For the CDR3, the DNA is TGTGCCAGCAGTTTATTCGGGCAGCCCCAGCATTTT.

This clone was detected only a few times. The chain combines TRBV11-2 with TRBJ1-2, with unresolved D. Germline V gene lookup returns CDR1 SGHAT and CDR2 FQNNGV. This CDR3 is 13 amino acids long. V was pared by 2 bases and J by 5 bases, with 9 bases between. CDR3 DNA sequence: TGTGCCAGCAGCTTACCAAGCCGTTATGGCTACACCTTC. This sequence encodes CASSLPSRYGYTF.

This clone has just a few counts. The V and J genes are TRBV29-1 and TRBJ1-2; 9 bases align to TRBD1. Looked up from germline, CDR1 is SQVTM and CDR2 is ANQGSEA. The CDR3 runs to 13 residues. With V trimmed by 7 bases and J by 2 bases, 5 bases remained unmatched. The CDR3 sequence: CSAGTGSNYGYTF. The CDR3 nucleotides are TGCAGCGCCGGGACAGGGAGCAACTATGGCTACACCTTC.

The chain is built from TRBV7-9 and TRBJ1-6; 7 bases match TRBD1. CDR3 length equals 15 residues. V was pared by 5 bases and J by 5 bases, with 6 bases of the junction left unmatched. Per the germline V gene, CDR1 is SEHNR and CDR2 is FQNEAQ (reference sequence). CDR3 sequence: CASSRTGADNSPLHF. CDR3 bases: TGTGCCAGCAGCCGAACAGGGGCTGATAATTCACCCCTCCACTTT.

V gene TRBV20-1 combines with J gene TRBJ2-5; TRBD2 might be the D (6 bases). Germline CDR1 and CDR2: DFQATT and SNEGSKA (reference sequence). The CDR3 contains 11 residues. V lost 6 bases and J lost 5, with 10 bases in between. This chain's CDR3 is CSAGEDETQYF. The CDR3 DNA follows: TGCAGTGCCGGGGAGGACGAGACCCAGTACTTC.

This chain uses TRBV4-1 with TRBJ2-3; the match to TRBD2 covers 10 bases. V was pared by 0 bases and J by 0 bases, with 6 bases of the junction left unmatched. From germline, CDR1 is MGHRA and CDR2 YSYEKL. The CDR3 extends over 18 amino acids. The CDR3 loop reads CASSQDGASGGSTDTQYF. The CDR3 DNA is TGCGCCAGCAGCCAAGATGGGGCTAGCGGGGGAAGCACAGATACGCAGTATTTT.

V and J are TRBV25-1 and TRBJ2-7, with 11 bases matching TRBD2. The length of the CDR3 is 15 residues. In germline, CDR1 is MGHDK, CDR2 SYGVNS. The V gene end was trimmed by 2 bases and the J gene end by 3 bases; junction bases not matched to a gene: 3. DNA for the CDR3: TGTGCCAGCAGTGAAATCACTAGCGGGAGCTACGAGCAGTACTTC. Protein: CASSEITSGSYEQYF.

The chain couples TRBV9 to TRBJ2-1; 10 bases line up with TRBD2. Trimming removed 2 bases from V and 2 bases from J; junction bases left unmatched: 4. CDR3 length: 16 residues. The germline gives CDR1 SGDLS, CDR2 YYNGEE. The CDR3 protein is CASSVVAGGTYNEQFF. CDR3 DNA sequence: TGTGCCAGCAGCGTCGTAGCGGGAGGAACCTACAATGAGCAGTTCTTC.

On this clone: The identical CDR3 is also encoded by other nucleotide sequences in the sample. The CDR3 protein is CASSSGQGYGYTF. CDR3 in DNA: TGTGCCAGCAGCTCCGGACAGGGGTATGGCTACACCTTC. This chain uses TRBV7-3 with TRBJ1-2; TRBD1 agrees at 9 bases. There are 13 residues in the CDR3. Per the germline V gene, CDR1 is SGHTA and CDR2 is FQGTGA. J was trimmed by 5 bases and V by 4 bases; bases with no gene match: 2.

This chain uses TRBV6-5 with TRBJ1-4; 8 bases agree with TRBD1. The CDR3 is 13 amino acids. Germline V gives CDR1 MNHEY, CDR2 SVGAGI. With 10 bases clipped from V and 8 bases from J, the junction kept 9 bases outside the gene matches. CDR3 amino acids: CATYGQGWEKLFF. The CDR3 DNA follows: TGTGCCACATACGGACAGGGTTGGGAAAAACTGTTTTTT.

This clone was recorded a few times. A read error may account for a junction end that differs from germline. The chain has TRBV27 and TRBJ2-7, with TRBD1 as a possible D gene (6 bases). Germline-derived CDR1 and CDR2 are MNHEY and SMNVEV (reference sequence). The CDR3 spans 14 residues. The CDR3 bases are TGTGCCAGCGGTTTCAGGGGCACCCTCCGGGAGCAGTACTTC. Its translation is CASGFRGTLREQYF.

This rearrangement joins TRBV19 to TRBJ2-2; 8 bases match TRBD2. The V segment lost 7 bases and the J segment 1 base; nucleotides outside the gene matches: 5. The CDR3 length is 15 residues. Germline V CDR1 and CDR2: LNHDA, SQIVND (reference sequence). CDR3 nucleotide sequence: TGTGCCAGTAAGGGCGCGGGAGGGAACACCGGGGAGCTGTTTTTT. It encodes CASKGAGGNTGELFF.

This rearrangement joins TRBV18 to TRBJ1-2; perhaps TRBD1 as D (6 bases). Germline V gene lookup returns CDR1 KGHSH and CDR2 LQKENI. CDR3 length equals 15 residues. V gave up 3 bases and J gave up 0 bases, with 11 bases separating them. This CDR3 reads CASSPLDSPNYGYTF. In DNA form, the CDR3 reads TGTGCCAGCTCACCGCTGGACAGCCCTAACTATGGCTACACCTTC.

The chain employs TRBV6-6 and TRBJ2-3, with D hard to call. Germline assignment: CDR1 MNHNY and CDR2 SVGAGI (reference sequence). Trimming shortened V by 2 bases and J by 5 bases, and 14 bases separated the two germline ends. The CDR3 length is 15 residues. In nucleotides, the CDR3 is TGTGCCAGCAGTTACCGCGGTTCTTCTCAAGATACGCAGTATTTT. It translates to CASSYRGSSQDTQYF.

The CDR3 protein is CASGFLTGVQPQHF. For the CDR3, the DNA is TGTGCTAGTGGTTTTCTAACAGGGGTTCAGCCCCAGCATTTT. V is TRBV12-5 and J is TRBJ1-5; 7 bases map to TRBD1. Germline lookup yields CDR1 LGHNT and CDR2 FRNRAP. This CDR3 is 14 amino acids long. The J segment lost 6 bases and the V segment lost 3 bases, leaving 5 bases of the junction unmatched.

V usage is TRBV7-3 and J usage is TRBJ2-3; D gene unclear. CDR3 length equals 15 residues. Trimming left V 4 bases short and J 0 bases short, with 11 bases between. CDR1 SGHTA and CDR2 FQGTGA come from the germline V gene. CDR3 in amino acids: CASSYSTTSTDTQYF. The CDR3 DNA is TGTGCCAGCAGCTACAGCACAACTAGCACAGATACGCAGTATTTT.

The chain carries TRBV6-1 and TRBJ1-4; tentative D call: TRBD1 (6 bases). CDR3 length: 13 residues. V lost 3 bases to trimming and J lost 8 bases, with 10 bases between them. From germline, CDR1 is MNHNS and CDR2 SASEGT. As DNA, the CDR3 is TGTGCCAGCAGTGAGTCCGGGACAGAAAAACTGTTTTTT. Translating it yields CASSESGTEKLFF.

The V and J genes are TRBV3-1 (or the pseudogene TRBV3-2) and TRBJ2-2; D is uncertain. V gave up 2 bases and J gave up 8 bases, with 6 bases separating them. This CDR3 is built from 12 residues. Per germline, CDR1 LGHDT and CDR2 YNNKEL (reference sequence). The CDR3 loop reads CASSQLLGELFF. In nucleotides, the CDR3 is TGTGCCAGCAGCCAACTCCTTGGGGAGCTGTTTTTT.

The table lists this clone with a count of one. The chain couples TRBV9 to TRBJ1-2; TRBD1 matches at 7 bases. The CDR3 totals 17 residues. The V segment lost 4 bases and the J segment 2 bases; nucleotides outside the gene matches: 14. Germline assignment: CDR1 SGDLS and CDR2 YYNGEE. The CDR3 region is CASSPTGSFGPNYGYTF. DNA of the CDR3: TGTGCCAGCAGCCCGACAGGGAGTTTCGGACCCAACTATGGCTACACCTTC.

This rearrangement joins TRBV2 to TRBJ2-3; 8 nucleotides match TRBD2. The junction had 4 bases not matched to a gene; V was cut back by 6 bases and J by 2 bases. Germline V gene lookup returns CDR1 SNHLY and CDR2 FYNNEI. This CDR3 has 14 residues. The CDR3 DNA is TGTGCCAGCAGAGCGACTAGCGACACAGATACGCAGTATTTT. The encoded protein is CASRATSDTDTQYF.

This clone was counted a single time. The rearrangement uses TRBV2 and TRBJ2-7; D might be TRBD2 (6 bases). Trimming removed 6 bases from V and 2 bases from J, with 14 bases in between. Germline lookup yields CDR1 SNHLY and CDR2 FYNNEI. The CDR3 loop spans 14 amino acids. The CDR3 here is CASSLRGIPYEQYF. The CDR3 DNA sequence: TGTGCCAGCAGCCTCCGGGGGATCCCCTACGAGCAGTACTTC.

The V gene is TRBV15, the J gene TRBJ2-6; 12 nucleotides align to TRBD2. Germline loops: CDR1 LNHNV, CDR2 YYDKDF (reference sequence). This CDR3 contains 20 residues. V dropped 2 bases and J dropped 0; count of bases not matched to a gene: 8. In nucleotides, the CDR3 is TGTGCCACCAGCAGAAGGGGACTAGCGGGCCTGAGCTCTGGGGCCAACGTCCTGACTTTC. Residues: CATSRRGLAGLSSGANVLTF. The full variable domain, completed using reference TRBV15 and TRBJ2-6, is DAMVIQNPRYQVTQFGKPVTLSCSQTLNHNVMYWYQQKSSQAPKLLFHYYDKDFNNEADTPDNFQSRRPNTSFCFLDIRSPGLGDTAMYLCATSRRGLAGLSSGANVLTFGAGSRLTVL.

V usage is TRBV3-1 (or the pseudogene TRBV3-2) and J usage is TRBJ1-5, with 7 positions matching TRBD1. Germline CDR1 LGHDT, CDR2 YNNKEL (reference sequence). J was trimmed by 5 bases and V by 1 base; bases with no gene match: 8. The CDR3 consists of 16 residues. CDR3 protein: CASSQGATGRDQPQHF. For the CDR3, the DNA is TGTGCCAGCAGCCAAGGGGCGACAGGGCGGGATCAGCCCCAGCATTTT.

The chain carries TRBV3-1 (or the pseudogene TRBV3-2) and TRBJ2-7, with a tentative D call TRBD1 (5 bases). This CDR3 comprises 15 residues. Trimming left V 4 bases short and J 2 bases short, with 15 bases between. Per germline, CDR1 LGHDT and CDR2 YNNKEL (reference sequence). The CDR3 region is CASSPTPLGAYEQYF. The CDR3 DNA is TGTGCCAGCAGCCCGACTCCCTTAGGGGCCTACGAGCAGTACTTC.

CDR3 sequence: CASTQGNTIYF. The CDR3 nucleotides are TGTGCCAGTACCCAGGGAAACACCATATATTTT. The J gene is TRBJ1-3, the V gene TRBV19, with unresolved D. The CDR3 has 11 amino acids. Deletions cut 7 bases from V and 4 bases from J, with 5 bases between. Germline V gene data show CDR1 as LNHDA and CDR2 as SQIVND (reference sequence).

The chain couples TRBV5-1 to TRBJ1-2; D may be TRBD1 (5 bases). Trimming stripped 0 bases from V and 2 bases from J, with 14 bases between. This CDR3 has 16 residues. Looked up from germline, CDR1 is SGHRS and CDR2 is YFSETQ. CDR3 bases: TGCGCCAGCAGCTTGGAGGGCGGGGCGGCGAACTATGGCTACACCTTC. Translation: CASSLEGGAANYGYTF.

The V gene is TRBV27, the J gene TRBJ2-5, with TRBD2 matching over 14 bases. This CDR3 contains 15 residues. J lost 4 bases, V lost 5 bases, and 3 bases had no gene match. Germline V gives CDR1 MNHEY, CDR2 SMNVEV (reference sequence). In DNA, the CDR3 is TGTGCCAGCAGTCCAGGGACTAGCGGGAGAGAGACCCAGTACTTC. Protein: CASSPGTSGRETQYF.

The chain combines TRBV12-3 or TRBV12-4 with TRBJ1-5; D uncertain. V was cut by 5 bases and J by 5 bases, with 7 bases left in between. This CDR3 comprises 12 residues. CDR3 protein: CASSRADQPQHF. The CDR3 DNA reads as TGTGCCAGCAGTCGAGCCGATCAGCCCCAGCATTTT.

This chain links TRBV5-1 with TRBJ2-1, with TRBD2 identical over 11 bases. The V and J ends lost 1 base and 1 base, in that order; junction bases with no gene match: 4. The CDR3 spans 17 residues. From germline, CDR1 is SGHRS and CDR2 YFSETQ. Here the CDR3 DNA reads TGCGCCAGCAGCTTGTGGCTAGCGGGAGGTTCCTACAATGAGCAGTTCTTC. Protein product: CASSLWLAGGSYNEQFF.

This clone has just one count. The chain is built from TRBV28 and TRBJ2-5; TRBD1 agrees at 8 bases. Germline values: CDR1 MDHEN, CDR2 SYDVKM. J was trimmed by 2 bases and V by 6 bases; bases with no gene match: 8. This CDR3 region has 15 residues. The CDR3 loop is CASSLGTGSQETQYF. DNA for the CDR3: TGTGCCAGCAGCCTTGGGACAGGCTCACAAGAGACCCAGTACTTC.

This chain's CDR3 is CASSQGSYSNQPQHF. DNA of the CDR3: TGTGCCAGCAGCCAGGGGTCCTATAGCAATCAGCCCCAGCATTTT. This chain uses TRBV2 with TRBJ1-5; a possible D gene is TRBD1 (6 bases). The CDR3 is 15 residues long. Germline V gene data show CDR1 as SNHLY and CDR2 as FYNNEI. V was pared by 6 bases and J by 0 bases, with 12 bases between.

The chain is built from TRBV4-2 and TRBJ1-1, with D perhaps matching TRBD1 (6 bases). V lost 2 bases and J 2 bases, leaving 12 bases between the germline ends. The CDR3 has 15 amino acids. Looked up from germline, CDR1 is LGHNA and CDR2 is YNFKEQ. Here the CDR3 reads CASSQYPGTNTEAFF. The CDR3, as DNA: TGTGCCAGCAGCCAATACCCCGGGACAAACACTGAAGCTTTCTTT.